The 14 T cell receptor beta chains reported below all come from one sample, sequenced in a study of T cell changes during pregnancy in multiple sclerosis. Some clones are missing from TCRdb's copy, which holds only in-frame ones; the method was immunoSEQ multiplex PCR. In the table there are 35,000 to 55,000 clones, 75% to 90% of which are singletons. The sample here was peripheral blood, taken in the second trimester of pregnancy. These receptors were obtained from a female donor in good health, enrolled as a control in a pregnancy study.

The chain employs TRBV4-3 and TRBJ2-5; 9 nucleotides line up with TRBD2. This CDR3 region has 16 residues. J gave up 4 bases and V 2 bases, and 8 bases lay outside the gene matches. CDR1 is LGHNA and CDR2 is YSLEER in the germline V gene. The CDR3 DNA is TGCGCCAGCAGCCAAACCCATAGCGGGGGTGGAGAGACCCAGTACTTC. This codes for CASSQTHSGGGETQYF.

This clone was detected once. CDR3 nucleotide sequence: TGTGCCAGCAGAGGACAGATAGCCACTGAAGCTTTCTTT. Translating gives CASRGQIATEAFF. The genes are TRBV6-5 and TRBJ1-1; a weak D match, TRBD1 (6 bases). CDR1 and CDR2 from the germline V gene are MNHEY and SVGAGI. This CDR3 spans 13 amino acids. Trimming pared 6 bases from V and 4 bases from J, leaving 12 bases between.

This chain connects TRBV27 to TRBJ1-4; weak D call: TRBD1 (6 bases). There are 14 residues in the CDR3. Germline V gives CDR1 MNHEY, CDR2 SMNVEV (reference sequence). V lost 5 bases, J lost 8 bases, and 15 bases lay in between. The CDR3 DNA reads TGTGCCAGCAGTCTCAGGGGAAAGGGGGAAAAACTGTTTTTT. Protein sequence: CASSLRGKGEKLFF.

This clone was observed a single time. The chain has TRBV14 and TRBJ2-7, with unresolved D. V was trimmed by 3 bases and J by 9 bases, leaving 15 bases between them. Germline CDR1 is SGHDN and CDR2 is FVKESK. CDR3 length: 13 residues. The CDR3: CASSQARGAGQYF. CDR3 nucleotide sequence: TGTGCCAGCAGCCAGGCCAGAGGAGCTGGGCAGTACTTC.

V gene TRBV4-1 combines with J gene TRBJ2-1, with D tentatively TRBD1 (6 bases). From germline, CDR1 is MGHRA and CDR2 YSYEKL. V was pared by 4 bases and J by 6 bases, with 13 bases between. The CDR3 runs to 14 residues. This CDR3 reads CASSRQDPSNEQFF. CDR3 coding DNA: TGCGCCAGCAGCCGACAGGACCCTAGCAATGAGCAGTTCTTC.

The chain uses TRBV5-1 and TRBJ1-2, with TRBD1 matching over 8 bases. Germline lookup yields CDR1 SGHRS and CDR2 YFSETQ. The V gene end was trimmed by 4 bases and the J gene end by 5 bases; junction bases not matched to a gene: 10. CDR3 length: 15 amino acids. As DNA, the CDR3 is TGCGCCAGCAGCCACAGGGGGGGGCTTATTTATGGCTACACCTTC. It yields the protein CASSHRGGLIYGYTF. The variable domain in full, with the rest retrieved from reference TRBV5-1 and TRBJ1-2, is KAGVTQTPRYLIKTRGQQVTLSCSPISGHRSVSWYQQTPGQGLQFLFEYFSETQRNKGNFPGRFSGRQFSNSRSEMNVSTLELGDSALYLCASSHRGGLIYGYTFGSGTRLTVV.

V is TRBV28 and J is TRBJ2-7; D is unresolved. The V gene's germline CDR1 is MDHEN and CDR2 SYDVKM. Between the trimmed V and J ends, which lost 3 bases and 5 bases, there was a span of 17 bases. CDR3 length: 15 amino acids. The CDR3 loop is CASSFVGGMIDEQYF. Here the CDR3 DNA reads TGTGCCAGCAGTTTTGTCGGTGGTATGATCGACGAGCAGTACTTC.

The genes are TRBV6-5 and TRBJ2-3, with D hard to call. Deletions cut 6 bases from V and 0 bases from J, with 13 bases between. The CDR3 has 15 amino acids. Germline CDR1 MNHEY, CDR2 SVGAGI. Written as DNA, the CDR3 is TGTGCCAGCAGCCTCCTAGGCGGTAGCACAGATACGCAGTATTTT. Amino acids: CASSLLGGSTDTQYF.

This clone is a singleton in its sample. The chain links TRBV18 to TRBJ1-2, with 9 bases aligning to TRBD1. The CDR3 is made up of 15 amino acids. Trimming removed 2 bases from V and 4 bases from J; junction bases left unmatched: 5. In germline, CDR1 is KGHSH, CDR2 LQKENI. The CDR3 DNA follows: TGTGCCAGCTCACCATTAGGACAGGGGTCCTATGGCTACACCTTC. Amino acid sequence: CASSPLGQGSYGYTF.

The V gene is TRBV12-1, the J gene TRBJ2-1; the D segment call TRBD2 is taken from the table without a DNA check. TRBV12-1 is assigned pseudogene status. CDR3 length: 14 residues. The CDR3 sequence is CATRGGRSYNEQFF. CDR3 bases: TGTGCCACACGCGGGGGCCGATCCTACAATGAGCAGTTCTTC.

The chain carries TRBV2 and TRBJ2-1; no clear D. CDR3 length: 12 amino acids. CDR1 is SNHLY and CDR2 is FYNNEI in the germline V gene. Deletions cut 2 bases from V and 15 bases from J, with 14 bases between. As DNA, the CDR3 is TGTGCCAGCAGTGAAAATTTAGCCTGCCCGTTCTTC. Its translation is CASSENLACPFF.

This clone was recorded a few times. The chain uses TRBV5-4 and TRBJ1-2, with 8 bases aligning to TRBD1. The CDR3 is 14 amino acids. V dropped 4 bases and J dropped 8; count of bases not matched to a gene: 10. Germline V lookup: CDR1 SGHNT, CDR2 YYREEE (reference sequence). Here the CDR3 reads CASSEVQGGRGYTF. In nucleotides, the CDR3 is TGTGCCAGCAGCGAAGTACAGGGGGGAAGGGGCTACACCTTC.

This chain connects TRBV14 to TRBJ1-1; 8 nucleotides agree with TRBD1. The CDR3 has 16 amino acids. With V trimmed by 4 bases and J by 3 bases, 10 bases remained unmatched. Germline assignment: CDR1 SGHDN and CDR2 FVKESK. Written as DNA, the CDR3 is TGTGCCAGCAGCCCCGTAACAGGGGGACGGGACACTGAAGCTTTCTTT. It encodes CASSPVTGGRDTEAFF. The full variable domain, with the rest looked up from reference TRBV14 and TRBJ1-1, is EAGVTQFPSHSVIEKGQTVTLRCDPISGHDNLYWYRRVMGKEIKFLLHFVKESKQDESGMPNNRFLAERTGGTYSTLKVQPAELEDSGVYFCASSPVTGGRDTEAFFGQGTRLTVV.

A single count supports this clone. This chain connects TRBV7-2 to TRBJ1-2; no reliable D call. V dropped 2 bases and J dropped 3 bases, with 13 bases sitting between them. The CDR3 contains 15 residues. Germline V gene sequence: CDR1 SGHTA, CDR2 FQGNSA. The CDR3 loop is CASSLMGRIDYGYTF. CDR3 in DNA: TGTGCCAGCAGCTTAATGGGGAGGATAGACTATGGCTACACCTTC.